This is a list of T cell receptor beta chains from one sample in a study of regulatory T cells in long-lasting Graves disease. TCRdb reprocessed the multiplex PCR reads via MiXCR and lists one record per CDR3 protein. Among over 350,000 distinct CDR3 sequences, about 20% were seen once, and the ten largest hold about 20%. The material sequenced was peripheral blood mononuclear cells (PBMCs), taken when the disease was refractory, from a patient treated with antithyroid drugs. The receptors stem from a female donor with Graves disease. Each CDR3 is given with its conserved first and last residue. A D gene is named only where the DNA matches it firmly. Expanded clones are given a class, and other clones once, few, many or no size at all.

clone size	V gene	D gene	J gene	CDR3 protein	CDR3 DNA
-	TRBV4-2	-	TRBJ2-5	CASSQEAGSRETQYF	TGTGCCAGCAGCCAAGAGGCAGGGAGCCGGGAGACCCAGTACTTC
few	TRBV3-1	-	TRBJ1-2	CASSQGDGLWSYTF	TGTGCCAGCAGCCAAGGGGACGGTTTGTGGAGCTACACCTTC
few	TRBV27	TRBD2	TRBJ2-7	CASSLSPTSASYEQYF	TGTGCCAGCAGTTTATCTCCGACTAGCGCATCCTACGAGCAGTACTTC
few	TRBV12-3/TRBV12-4	TRBD2	TRBJ2-3	CASGGLAGTSTDTQYF	TGTGCCAGCGGAGGACTAGCGGGAACTAGCACAGATACGCAGTATTTT
few	TRBV7-9	-	TRBJ2-7	CASSLEGGAHSYEQYF	TGTGCCAGCAGCTTAGAAGGTGGGGCGCACTCCTACGAGCAGTACTTC
-	TRBV20-1	TRBD2	TRBJ2-3	CSASVASGSQSTDTQYF	TGCAGTGCTAGTGTGGCTAGCGGGAGCCAGAGCACAGATACGCAGTATTTT
many	TRBV12-3/TRBV12-4	-	TRBJ2-5	CASSLRELVGETQYF	TGTGCCAGCAGTTTACGGGAGCTAGTGGGAGAGACCCAGTACTTC
many	TRBV7-8	-	TRBJ2-5	CASSSYAGGKTQYF	TGTGCCAGCAGCTCCTACGCGGGCGGAAAGACCCAGTACTTC
many	TRBV6-5	-	TRBJ1-1	CASSYRGIMRNTEAFF	TGTGCCAGCAGTTACAGGGGGATTATGAGGAACACTGAAGCTTTCTTT
many	TRBV12-3/TRBV12-4	TRBD2	TRBJ2-5	CASKGTSGEETQYF	TGTGCCAGCAAGGGGACTAGCGGAGAAGAGACCCAGTACTTC
-	TRBV6-2/TRBV6-3	-	TRBJ1-4	CACSLEMGQNEKLFF	TGTGCCTGCAGTCTGGAAATGGGACAAAATGAAAAACTGTTTTTT
-	TRBV5-5	-	TRBJ1-2	CASSHYRGLEGYTF	TGTGCCAGCAGCCATTACCGGGGCCTGGAGGGCTACACCTTC
-	TRBV7-2	-	TRBJ2-3	CASSSDLTGLTDTQYF	TGTGCCAGCAGCTCAGATCTAACAGGGCTGACAGATACGCAGTATTTT
few	TRBV29-1	TRBD2	TRBJ2-7	CSVRGVGEQYF	TGCAGCGTGCGGGGGGTCGGGGAGCAGTACTTC
-	TRBV27	-	TRBJ2-7	CASSLRTGSEQYF	TGTGCCAGCAGTTTACGTACAGGGAGCGAGCAGTACTTC
-	TRBV7-8	-	TRBJ2-2	CASTKSAGVDTGELFF	TGTGCCAGCACCAAATCGGCAGGGGTGGACACCGGGGAGCTGTTTTTT
few	TRBV20-1	-	TRBJ2-1	CSARDRDEPFF	TGCAGTGCTAGAGATCGTGATGAGCCGTTCTTC